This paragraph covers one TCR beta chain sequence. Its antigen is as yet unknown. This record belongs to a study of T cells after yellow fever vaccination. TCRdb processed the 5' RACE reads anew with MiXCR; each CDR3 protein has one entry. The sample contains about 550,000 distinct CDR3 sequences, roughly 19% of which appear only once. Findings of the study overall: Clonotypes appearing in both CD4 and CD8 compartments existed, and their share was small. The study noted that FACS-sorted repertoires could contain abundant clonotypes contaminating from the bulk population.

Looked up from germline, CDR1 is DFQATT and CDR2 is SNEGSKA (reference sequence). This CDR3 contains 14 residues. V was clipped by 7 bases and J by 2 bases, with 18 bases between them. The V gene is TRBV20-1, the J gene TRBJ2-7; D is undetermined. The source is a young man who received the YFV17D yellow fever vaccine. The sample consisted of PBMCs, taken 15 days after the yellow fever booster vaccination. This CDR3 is CSVIGSQVPYEQYF. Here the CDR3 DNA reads TGCAGTGTTATTGGGTCTCAGGTCCCCTACGAGCAGTACTTC.